A selection of T cell receptor beta chains follows, all from one sample in a study of OX40 agonist ivuxolimab in advanced cancers. Sequencing was performed with immunoSEQ multiplex PCR; in TCRdb, only in-frame clones are kept and a portion is missing. The sample includes 25,000 or so clones, around four fifths of them seen just once. The sequencing used CD4+ or CD8+ T cells sorted from blood, collected in a trial of the OX40 agonist ivuxolimab. The receptors stem from an adult with an advanced solid tumor such as melanoma, head and neck, liver or kidney cancer. CDR3s include the opening cysteine and the closing phenylalanine or tryptophan. The D gene is left open where the match is weak. A row's size may be missing; if present it is once, few, many or a size class.

V gene	clone size	J gene	D gene	CDR3 protein	CDR3 DNA
TRBV4-1	-	TRBJ1-3	-	CASSQDSWELATIYF	TGCGCCAGCAGCCAAGATAGTTGGGAATTGGCCACCATATATTTT
TRBV7-9	-	TRBJ2-5	TRBD1	CASSPRTGRETQYF	TGTGCCAGCAGCCCTAGGACAGGGCGAGAGACCCAGTACTTC
TRBV4-3	-	TRBJ2-3	TRBD2	CASSQGWTSGGLPDTDTQYF	TGCGCCAGCAGCCAAGGGTGGACTAGCGGGGGTTTACCAGACACAGATACGCAGTATTTT
TRBV10-2	-	TRBJ2-2	-	CATTGASSTGELFF	TGCGCCACCACTGGGGCTAGCAGCACCGGGGAGCTGTTTTTT
TRBV6-5	-	TRBJ2-1	-	CASSYASNGNEQFF	TGTGCCAGCAGTTACGCATCGAATGGCAATGAGCAGTTCTTC
TRBV4-1	-	TRBJ1-2	-	CASSQTPSRTYGYTF	TGCGCCAGCAGCCAGACTCCCTCAAGGACGTATGGCTACACCTTC
TRBV9	-	TRBJ1-3	-	CASSLNGQLRNTIYF	TGTGCCAGCAGCCTCAACGGACAGTTGCGAAACACCATATATTTT
TRBV4-3	-	TRBJ1-1	-	CASSQVSEMEHLLTEAFF	TGCGCCAGCAGCCAAGTTTCAGAGATGGAACACTTATTGACTGAAGCTTTCTTT
TRBV7-6	-	TRBJ2-2	-	CASSLASGELFF	TGTGCCAGCAGCTTAGCATCCGGGGAGCTGTTTTTT
TRBV13	-	TRBJ2-3	-	CASSFLQAGDTQYF	TGTGCCAGCAGCTTCCTCCAGGCTGGAGATACGCAGTATTTT
TRBV7-9	-	TRBJ2-7	-	CASSLDYEQYF	TGTGCCAGCAGCTTAGATTACGAGCAGTACTTC
TRBV11-2	-	TRBJ1-2	-	CASSLDWGHGHYGYTF	TGTGCCAGCAGCTTAGATTGGGGACACGGGCACTATGGCTACACCTTC
TRBV6-5	once	TRBJ2-3	-	CASSSGLSTDTQYF	TGTGCCAGCAGTTCGGGACTGAGCACAGATACGCAGTATTTT